These 9 T cell receptor beta chains originate from one sample sequenced in a study of identical twins. TCRdb re-derived calls from the 5' RACE reads in MiXCR, one entry per CDR3 protein. The sample includes more than 400,000 distinct CDR3 sequences, approximately 16% seen only once; the top ten take more than 0.4%. This sample also belongs to another study, concerning yellow fever vaccine responses in identical twins.

The sequencing sample was made of CD4+ T cells sorted from blood. These receptors were obtained from a woman aged 18 to 35 in good health.

V usage is TRBV12-3 or TRBV12-4 and J usage is TRBJ2-1, with 11 bases identical to TRBD2. V shed 5 bases and J 5 bases; nucleotides not matched to a gene: 8. The CDR3 extends over 16 amino acids. The CDR3 DNA sequence: TGTGCCAGCAGTAAATGGGGGACTAGCGGAGACAATGAGCAGTTCTTC. Protein product: CASSKWGTSGDNEQFF.

This clonotype occurred a few times. The V gene is TRBV20-1, the J gene TRBJ2-3; a weak D match, TRBD2 (6 bases). From germline, CDR1 is DFQATT and CDR2 SNEGSKA (reference sequence). This CDR3 comprises 16 residues. The V gene lost 4 bases and the J gene lost 10 bases, with 27 bases spanning the gap. The CDR3 DNA follows: TGCAGTGCTAAGGGCAGTCTAGCCGCTCTCGGGGGAGCGCAGTATTTT. Translating it yields CSAKGSLAALGGAQYF.

This clonotype came up many times. This chain connects TRBV29-1 to TRBJ2-1, with a tentative D call TRBD2 (5 bases). The length of the CDR3 is 15 residues. The V gene lost 2 bases and the J gene lost 1 base, with 12 bases spanning the gap. Looked up from germline, CDR1 is SQVTM and CDR2 is ANQGSEA. The CDR3 DNA is TGCAGCGTTGAATTGGGAGTGCGGTCCTACAATGAGCAGTTCTTC. Its protein is CSVELGVRSYNEQFF.

The V call is TRBV29-1, the J call TRBJ2-5, with D possibly being TRBD1 (6 bases). CDR1 is SQVTM, CDR2 ANQGSEA, per germline. The ends were cut back, 3 bases at V and 7 bases at J, with 24 bases in the middle. The CDR3 spans 16 residues. CDR3 region: CSVDRGNREGRRTQYF. CDR3 bases: TGCAGCGTTGATAGGGGTAACAGGGAAGGGAGACGGACCCAGTACTTC.

J is TRBJ2-7 and V is TRBV15, with D possibly being TRBD2 (5 bases). Germline assignment: CDR1 LNHNV and CDR2 YYDKDF (reference sequence). V was shortened by 1 base and J by 7 bases, with 17 bases between the two germline ends. The CDR3 loop spans 15 amino acids. Here the CDR3 reads CATSRVSVLAGEQYF. The CDR3 DNA sequence: TGTGCCACCAGCAGAGTCTCGGTCCTAGCCGGGGAGCAGTACTTC.

This clonotype has a handful of counts. The rearrangement uses TRBV28 and TRBJ2-1; 7 nucleotides align to TRBD2. Germline values: CDR1 MDHEN, CDR2 SYDVKM. The junction had 14 bases not matched to a gene; V was cut back by 6 bases and J by 9 bases. The CDR3 contains 15 residues. The DNA for the CDR3 is TGTGCCAGCAGCAACCCCTCGAGCGGGGAGGGTGAGCAGTTCTTC. As protein: CASSNPSSGEGEQFF. The full variable domain, rest sourced from reference TRBV28 and TRBJ2-1, is DVKVTQSSRYLVKRTGEKVFLECVQDMDHENMFWYRQDPGLGLRLIYFSYDVKMKEKGDIPEGYSVSREKKERFSLILESASTNQTSMYLCASSNPSSGEGEQFFGPGTRLTVL.

V gene TRBV11-2 combines with J gene TRBJ2-5; a weak D match, TRBD2 (5 bases). V gave up 6 bases and J gave up 4 bases, with 15 bases separating them. The CDR3 spans 14 residues. Germline-derived CDR1 and CDR2 are SGHAT and FQNNGV. Here the CDR3 DNA reads TGTGCCAGCAGTCCCGATGAGGGCCGAGAGACCCAGTACTTC. This gives the protein CASSPDEGRETQYF.

The table lists this clonotype with a few counts. The rearrangement joins TRBV27 to TRBJ2-3, with 8 nucleotides matching TRBD2. Germline loops: CDR1 MNHEY, CDR2 SMNVEV (reference sequence). V dropped 3 bases and J dropped 7; count of bases not matched to a gene: 12. The CDR3 runs 16 residues. The CDR3 protein is CASSFPTGGPMNTQYF. CDR3 DNA sequence: TGTGCCAGCAGTTTTCCCACGGGAGGGCCTATGAATACGCAGTATTTT.

This clonotype came up a few times. The chain uses TRBV27 and TRBJ2-3; 8 positions match TRBD2. CDR1 is MNHEY, CDR2 SMNVEV, per germline (reference sequence). V dropped 5 bases and J dropped 5; count of bases not matched to a gene: 6. This CDR3 comprises 14 residues. CDR3 in DNA: TGTGCCAGCAGTCCCGGGGGGGGAATAGATACGCAGTATTTT. It specifies CASSPGGGIDTQYF.